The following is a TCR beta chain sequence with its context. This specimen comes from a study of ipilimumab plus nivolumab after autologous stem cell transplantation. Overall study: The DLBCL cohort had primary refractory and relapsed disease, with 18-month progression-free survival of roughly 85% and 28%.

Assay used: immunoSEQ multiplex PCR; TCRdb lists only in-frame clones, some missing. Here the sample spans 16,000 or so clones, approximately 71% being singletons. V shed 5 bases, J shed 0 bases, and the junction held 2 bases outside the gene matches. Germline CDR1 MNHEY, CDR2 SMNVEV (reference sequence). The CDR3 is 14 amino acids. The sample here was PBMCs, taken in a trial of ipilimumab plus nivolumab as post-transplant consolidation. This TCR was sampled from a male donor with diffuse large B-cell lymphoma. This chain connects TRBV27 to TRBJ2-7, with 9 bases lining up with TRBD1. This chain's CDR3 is CASSRDRDSYEQYF. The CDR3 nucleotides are TGTGCCAGCAGTAGGGACAGGGACTCCTACGAGCAGTACTTC.